This T cell receptor beta chain was observed in a study of blood T cell repertoires in COVID-19. Study at large: The samples span acute and convalescent COVID-19 from the United States, Italy and Spain. PBMCs, B-cell-depleted T cells, or T cells provided the cDNA or gDNA that made up the material.

V was pared by 8 bases and J by 1 base, with 21 bases between. This CDR3 comprises 18 residues. CDR1 and CDR2 (germline): MNHEY, SMNVEV (reference sequence). As processed by the authors: Amplification of reference gene primers provided the estimated nucleated cell counts. Some clones are missing from TCRdb's copy, which holds only in-frame ones; the method was immunoSEQ multiplex PCR. V, J and clone size derive from that table, while D and trimming were established from the DNA sequence. This repertoire shows around 620,000 clones, about 90% found once; its top ten account for more than 0.25%. The chain combines TRBV27 with TRBJ1-6, with D possibly being TRBD1 (6 bases). The sequencing input was peripheral blood. The clonotype comes from a young woman with acute or convalescent COVID-19. The DNA for the CDR3 is TGTGCCAGCGGATACAGGGAAAGGATCAGGTCCTATAATTCACCCCTCCACTTT. Protein: CASGYRERIRSYNSPLHF.